The source of this T cell receptor (beta chain) is a study of beta chain features in type 1 diabetes. The study, taken as a whole, reports: A closer apparent resemblance between naive, central memory and Treg TCRB repertoires was seen in patients than in healthy donors.

Expressed TCRB transcripts were sequenced because the isolated RNA had all been reverse transcribed beforehand. The method was immunoSEQ multiplex PCR; TCRdb's version includes in-frame clones alone and lacks a portion of them. The sample contains fewer than 650,000 clones, roughly a sixth of which appear only once. Germline V gives CDR1 MGHRA, CDR2 YSYEKL. Trimming shortened V by 2 bases and J by 2 bases, and 13 bases separated the two germline ends. The CDR3 has 16 residues. Points on this clone: Antigen: not known.

The sequence derives from a man between 18 and 35 years old in good health. The chain has TRBV4-1 and TRBJ2-1; possible D gene TRBD2, 5 bases. The sequencing sample was made of naive CD4+ T cells from blood. DNA of the CDR3: TGCGCCAGCAGCCAACCACGGACTGCCACCTACAATGAGCAGTTCTTC. This encodes CASSQPRTATYNEQFF.